This TCR beta chain derives from a study of PD-1 blockade in classical Hodgkin lymphoma. Findings of the study overall: Individuals initiating nivolumab under 1 year after ASCT were excluded.

The V segment lost 3 bases and the J segment 6 bases; nucleotides outside the gene matches: 7. The V gene's germline CDR1 is GTSNPN and CDR2 SVGIG (reference sequence). CDR3 length: 14 amino acids. Sequenced by immunoSEQ multiplex PCR; TCRdb stores in-frame clones only, minus some. The sample contains about 46,000 clones, around 80% of which appear only once. All the patients suffered relapse after autologous stem cell transplantation, and brentuximab vedotin exposure differed. As to this clone: Its antigen is as yet unknown.

The receptor was isolated from a human donor with classical Hodgkin lymphoma. The chain is built from TRBV30 and TRBJ1-5, with 8 bases matching TRBD1. The material sequenced was peripheral blood mononuclear cells (PBMCs), taken before the second cycle of nivolumab. For the CDR3, the DNA is TGTGCCTGGAGCGGGACAGGCAGGGTTCAGCCCCAGCATTTT. Translating gives CAWSGTGRVQPQHF.